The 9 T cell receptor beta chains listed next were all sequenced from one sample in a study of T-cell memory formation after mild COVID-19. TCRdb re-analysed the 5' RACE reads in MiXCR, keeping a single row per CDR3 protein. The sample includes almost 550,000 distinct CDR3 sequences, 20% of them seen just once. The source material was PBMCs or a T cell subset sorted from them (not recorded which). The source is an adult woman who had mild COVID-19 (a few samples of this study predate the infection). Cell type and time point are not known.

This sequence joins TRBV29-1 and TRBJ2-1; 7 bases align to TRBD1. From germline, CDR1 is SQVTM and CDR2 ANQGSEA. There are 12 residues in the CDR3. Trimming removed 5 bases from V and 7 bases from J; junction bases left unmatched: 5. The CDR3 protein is CSVNYRGNEQFF. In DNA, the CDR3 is TGCAGCGTTAACTACAGGGGTAATGAGCAGTTCTTC.

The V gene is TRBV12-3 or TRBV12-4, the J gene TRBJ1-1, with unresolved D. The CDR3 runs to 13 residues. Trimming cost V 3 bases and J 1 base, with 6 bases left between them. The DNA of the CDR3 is TGTGCCAGCAGTTTTGCCAGGAACACTGAAGCTTTCTTT. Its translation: CASSFARNTEAFF.

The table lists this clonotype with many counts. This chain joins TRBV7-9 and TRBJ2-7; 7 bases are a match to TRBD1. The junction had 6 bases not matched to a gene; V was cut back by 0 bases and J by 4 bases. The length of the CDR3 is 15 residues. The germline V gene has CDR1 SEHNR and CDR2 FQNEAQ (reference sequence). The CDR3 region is CASSLAVGQAYEQYF. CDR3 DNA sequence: TGTGCCAGCAGCTTAGCGGTAGGACAGGCTTACGAGCAGTACTTC.

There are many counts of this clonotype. CDR3 region: CASSQGSFLAKNIQYF. In DNA form, the CDR3 reads TGCGCCAGCAGCCAGGGTTCATTCTTAGCCAAAAACATTCAGTACTTC. This chain uses TRBV4-1 with TRBJ2-4; D remains ambiguous. Germline loops: CDR1 MGHRA, CDR2 YSYEKL. Trimming took 3 bases from V and 0 from J, leaving 12 bases between them. CDR3 length: 16 amino acids.

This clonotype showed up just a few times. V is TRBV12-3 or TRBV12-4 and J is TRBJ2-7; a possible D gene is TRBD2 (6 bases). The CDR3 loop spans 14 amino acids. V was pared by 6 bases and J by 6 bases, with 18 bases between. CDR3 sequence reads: CASRTETTSSEQYF. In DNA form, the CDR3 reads TGTGCCAGCAGGACCGAAACGACTAGTTCCGAGCAGTACTTC.

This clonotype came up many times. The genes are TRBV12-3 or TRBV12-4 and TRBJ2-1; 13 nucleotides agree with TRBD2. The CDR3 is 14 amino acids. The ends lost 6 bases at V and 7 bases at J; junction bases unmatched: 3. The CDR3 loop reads CASRLAGGGNEQFF. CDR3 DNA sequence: TGTGCCAGCAGACTAGCGGGAGGGGGTAATGAGCAGTTCTTC.

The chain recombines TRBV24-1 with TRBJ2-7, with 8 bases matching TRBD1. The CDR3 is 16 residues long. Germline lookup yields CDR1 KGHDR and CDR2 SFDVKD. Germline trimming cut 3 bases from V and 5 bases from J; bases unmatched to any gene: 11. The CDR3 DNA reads TGTGCCACCAGTGATACTAGACAGGGGAAGATCGACGAGCAGTACTTC. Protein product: CATSDTRQGKIDEQYF.

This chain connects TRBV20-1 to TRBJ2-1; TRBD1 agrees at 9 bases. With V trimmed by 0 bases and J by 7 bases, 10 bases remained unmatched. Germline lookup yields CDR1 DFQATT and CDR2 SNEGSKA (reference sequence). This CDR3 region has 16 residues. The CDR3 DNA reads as TGCAGTGCTAGAGACGGTTGGACAGGGGTTCGGAATGAGCAGTTCTTC. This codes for CSARDGWTGVRNEQFF.

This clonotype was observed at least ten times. In nucleotides, the CDR3 is TGTGCCACCAGTGGGGCAGGGGAGCAGCCCCAGCATTTT. Protein product: CATSGAGEQPQHF. The rearrangement links TRBV24-1 to TRBJ1-5, with a weak D call TRBD1 (6 bases). The V gene's germline CDR1 is KGHDR and CDR2 SFDVKD. Trimming shortened V by 5 bases and J by 7 bases, and 11 bases separated the two germline ends. The CDR3 extends over 13 amino acids.